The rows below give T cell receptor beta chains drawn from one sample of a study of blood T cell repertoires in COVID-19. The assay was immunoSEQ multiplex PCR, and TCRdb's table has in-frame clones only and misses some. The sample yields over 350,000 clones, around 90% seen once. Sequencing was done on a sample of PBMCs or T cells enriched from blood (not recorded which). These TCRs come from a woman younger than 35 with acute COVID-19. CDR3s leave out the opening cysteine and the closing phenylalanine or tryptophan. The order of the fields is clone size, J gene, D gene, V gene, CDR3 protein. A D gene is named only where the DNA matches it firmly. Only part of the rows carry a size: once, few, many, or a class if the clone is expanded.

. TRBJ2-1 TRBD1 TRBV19 ASSTQGIGYNEQF
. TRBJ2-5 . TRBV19 ASSNQGAYPMETQY
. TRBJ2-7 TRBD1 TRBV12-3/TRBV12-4 ASSGQGAGEQY
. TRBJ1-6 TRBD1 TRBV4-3 ASSQHLDRANSPLH
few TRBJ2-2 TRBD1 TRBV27 ASSGSAGGTGELF
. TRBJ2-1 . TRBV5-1 ASSVRGVSGYNEQF
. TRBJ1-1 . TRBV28 ASSSTLNTEAF
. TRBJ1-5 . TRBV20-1 SASPGSQPQH
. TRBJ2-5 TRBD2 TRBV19 ASSGGLLQETQY
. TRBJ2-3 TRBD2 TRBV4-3 ASSQEASGRRTDTQY
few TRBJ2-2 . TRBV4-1 ASSQADRNTGELF
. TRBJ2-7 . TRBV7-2 ASSPAIGQRAEQY
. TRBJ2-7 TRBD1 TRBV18 ASSPPAQGALNEQY
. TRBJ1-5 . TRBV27 ASSFGGGRTNQPQH
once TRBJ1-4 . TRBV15 ATTGEWHEKLF
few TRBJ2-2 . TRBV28 ASSLVSRGELF
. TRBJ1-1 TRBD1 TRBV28 ASSSPQGSMNTEAF
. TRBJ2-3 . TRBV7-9 ASSLGVRITDTQY
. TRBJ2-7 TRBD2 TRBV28 ASGELAGGEQY
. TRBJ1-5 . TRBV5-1 ASSLDNGGDQPQH
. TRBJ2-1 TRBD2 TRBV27 ASTSPLASGVYNEQF
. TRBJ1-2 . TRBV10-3 AISEKRQDYGYT
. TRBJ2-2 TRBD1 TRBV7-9 ASSQPPGQASNTGELF
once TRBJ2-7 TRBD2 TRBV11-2 ASSLVTSGFSTHEQY
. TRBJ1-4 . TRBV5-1 ASSLGHSTNEKLF
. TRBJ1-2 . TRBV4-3 ASSQDEGSGYT
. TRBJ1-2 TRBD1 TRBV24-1 ATSDTRQGWGGYT
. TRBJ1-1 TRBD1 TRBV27 ASRLPGTGNTEAF
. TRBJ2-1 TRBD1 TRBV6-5 ASSYLGGNYNEQF